The 5 T cell receptor beta chains below were found in one sample sequenced in a study of beta chain features in type 1 diabetes. Since all of the isolated RNA was reverse transcribed, expressed TCRB transcripts were what got sequenced. This table comes from immunoSEQ multiplex PCR, and its TCRdb copy is limited to in-frame clones, with some not included. This table has a few hundred thousand clones, around 13% appearing once. Material for sequencing was naive CD4+ T cells from blood. Source of these receptors: a man younger than 40 in good health.

The chain couples TRBV7-9 to TRBJ2-7; 7 bases fit TRBD2. The CDR3 spans 17 residues. Germline CDR1 is SEHNR and CDR2 is FQNEAQ (reference sequence). V gave up 5 bases and J gave up 0 bases; unmatched junction bases: 13. In nucleotides, the CDR3 is TGTGCCAGCAGCAAAACATGGAGCGGGAAGAGCTCCTACGAGCAGTACTTC. It specifies CASSKTWSGKSSYEQYF.

The gene calls are TRBV6-5 and TRBJ2-2; possible D gene TRBD2, 6 bases. The germline gives CDR1 MNHEY, CDR2 SVGAGI. The CDR3 is made up of 15 amino acids. Between the trimmed V and J ends, which lost 4 bases and 5 bases, there was a span of 14 bases. CDR3 coding DNA: TGTGCCAGCAGTTTCAAGCGGGTACGAACCGGGGAGCTGTTTTTT. Amino acid sequence: CASSFKRVRTGELFF.

This clone was observed a handful of times. This rearrangement joins TRBV15 to TRBJ2-1, with D possibly being TRBD2 (6 bases). Germline assignment: CDR1 LNHNV and CDR2 YYDKDF (reference sequence). Trimming shortened V by 1 base and J by 2 bases, and 15 bases separated the two germline ends. The CDR3 totals 17 residues. For the CDR3, the DNA is TGTGCCACCAGCAGAGTCTTCCCGGGGGTGACCTACAATGAGCAGTTCTTC. It translates to CATSRVFPGVTYNEQFF. The complete variable domain, with remaining parts taken from reference TRBV15 and TRBJ2-1, reads DAMVIQNPRYQVTQFGKPVTLSCSQTLNHNVMYWYQQKSSQAPKLLFHYYDKDFNNEADTPDNFQSRRPNTSFCFLDIRSPGLGDTAMYLCATSRVFPGVTYNEQFFGPGTRLTVL.

This clone turned up a few times. V and J are TRBV7-2 and TRBJ2-3; the match to TRBD2 covers 11 bases. With 5 bases clipped from V and 4 bases from J, the junction kept 5 bases outside the gene matches. CDR3 size: 15 residues. Germline lookup yields CDR1 SGHTA and CDR2 FQGNSA. The CDR3 nucleotides read TGTGCCAGCAGCCCCCGACTAGCGGGGCCAGATACGCAGTATTTT. Translating gives CASSPRLAGPDTQYF.

J is TRBJ2-6 and V is TRBV18, with 10 bases aligning to TRBD1. Germline-derived CDR1 and CDR2 are KGHSH and LQKENI. The CDR3 runs to 18 residues. V was pared by 0 bases and J by 3 bases, with 5 bases of the junction left unmatched. CDR3 sequence: CASSPPGTGVNGANVLTF. The DNA of the CDR3 is TGTGCCAGCTCACCACCCGGGACAGGGGTCAATGGGGCCAACGTCCTGACTTTC.